The 9 T cell receptor beta chains in this list originate from one sample, sequenced in a study of blood T cell repertoires in COVID-19 (dated by TCRdb to 2018 to 2021). The library was made by the immunoSEQ multiplex PCR assay. What TCRdb holds here is the immuneACCESS table cut down to in-frame rearrangements. Part of the clones is not present; checked against another copy, under half of the missing clones reflect an unresolved V gene, and the others are unexplained. Present in this sample are some 150,000 clones, just under 85% of which were seen just once. The ten top clones hold around 6.5% of the sample. The sequenced sample was PBMCs or T cells enriched from blood (not recorded which). These receptors were taken from a woman between 40 and 55 years old who had recovered from COVID-19.

The V call is TRBV11-1, the J call TRBJ2-1, with D possibly being TRBD2 (7 bases). Germline CDR1 and CDR2: SGHAT and FQDESV (reference sequence). The CDR3 consists of 15 residues. V was shortened by 3 bases and J by 8 bases, with 17 bases between the two germline ends. This CDR3 reads CASSLGEGVFDEQFF. Written as DNA, the CDR3 is TGTGCCAGCAGCTTGGGGGAGGGGGTTTTTGATGAGCAGTTCTTC.

There are a few counts of this clone. This sequence joins TRBV15 and TRBJ2-3, with TRBD2 as a possible D gene (5 bases). V lost 0 bases to trimming and J lost 4 bases, with 11 bases between them. The germline CDR1 and CDR2 sequences are LNHNV and YYDKDF (reference sequence). The CDR3 covers 15 residues. The CDR3 loop is CATSRDRRMADTQYF. The CDR3 DNA is TGTGCCACCAGCAGAGATCGGAGGATGGCAGATACGCAGTATTTT.

The genes are TRBV12-3 or TRBV12-4 and TRBJ2-7; D not certain. Trimming took off 3 bases at V and 7 bases at J, with 7 bases between the two ends. The CDR3 loop spans 11 amino acids. CDR3 protein: CASSFMYEQYF. CDR3 DNA sequence: TGTGCCAGCAGTTTTATGTATGAGCAGTACTTC.

The chain recombines TRBV23-1 with TRBJ2-7; 9 bases map to TRBD1. TRBV23-1 is known as an ORF, though its function is uncertain. Losses at the gene ends were 2 bases for V and 3 bases for J; bases not matched to a gene: 11. The CDR3 loop spans 17 amino acids. The CDR3 DNA reads TGCGCCAGCAGTCAACCGACAGGGGGGCATTCCCTCTACGAGCAGTACTTC. The encoded protein is CASSQPTGGHSLYEQYF.

The chain links TRBV2 to TRBJ1-1; 7 bases line up with TRBD1. Trimming at V came to 3 bases and at J to 5 bases, leaving 12 bases not matched to a gene. The CDR3 is made up of 16 amino acids. Germline values: CDR1 SNHLY, CDR2 FYNNEI. The CDR3: CASSEMAGRRGTEAFF. The CDR3 DNA follows: TGTGCCAGCAGTGAGATGGCAGGGCGCAGGGGGACTGAAGCTTTCTTT.

The gene calls are TRBV11-3 and TRBJ1-1, with D possibly matching TRBD1 (6 bases). The CDR3 length is 14 residues. Trimming took off 3 bases at V and 0 bases at J, with 8 bases between the two ends. Germline assignment: CDR1 SGHNT and CDR2 YENEEA. CDR3 amino acids: CASSFDRMNTEAFF. For the CDR3, the DNA is TGTGCCAGCAGCTTTGACAGGATGAACACTGAAGCTTTCTTT. Looking up the rest from reference TRBV11-3 and TRBJ1-1 gives the full variable domain: EAGVVQSPRYKIIEKKQPVAFWCNPISGHNTLYWYLQNLGQGPELLIRYENEEAVDDSQLPKDRFSAERLKGVDSTLKIQPAELGDSAVYLCASSFDRMNTEAFFGQGTRLTVV.

As for this clone: This specimen includes other DNA sequences encoding the same CDR3. In DNA, the CDR3 is TGTGCCACCAGCAGAGACCGGGGCTACGAGCAGTACTTC. This sequence encodes CATSRDRGYEQYF. The rearrangement joins TRBV15 to TRBJ2-7; the D gene is possibly TRBD2 (5 bases). This CDR3 region has 13 residues. Trimming cost V 0 bases and J 3 bases, with 6 bases left between them. Germline V CDR1 and CDR2: LNHNV, YYDKDF (reference sequence).

V gene TRBV29-1 combines with J gene TRBJ2-1; D gene uncertain. The CDR3 contains 13 residues. CDR1 is SQVTM and CDR2 is ANQGSEA in the germline V gene. Deletions cut 6 bases from V and 4 bases from J, with 13 bases between. CDR3 loop: CSVNSLEYNEQFF. The CDR3 DNA follows: TGCAGCGTAAACAGTCTCGAGTACAATGAGCAGTTCTTC.

V usage is TRBV3-1 (or the pseudogene TRBV3-2) and J usage is TRBJ2-1, with D unresolved. CDR1 is LGHDT and CDR2 is YNNKEL in the germline V gene (reference sequence). The CDR3 extends over 14 amino acids. Trimming cost V 3 bases and J 4 bases, with 10 bases left between them. CDR3 in DNA: TGTGCCAGCAGCCATCCTTCCCAGTACAATGAGCAGTTCTTC. It is translated as CASSHPSQYNEQFF.